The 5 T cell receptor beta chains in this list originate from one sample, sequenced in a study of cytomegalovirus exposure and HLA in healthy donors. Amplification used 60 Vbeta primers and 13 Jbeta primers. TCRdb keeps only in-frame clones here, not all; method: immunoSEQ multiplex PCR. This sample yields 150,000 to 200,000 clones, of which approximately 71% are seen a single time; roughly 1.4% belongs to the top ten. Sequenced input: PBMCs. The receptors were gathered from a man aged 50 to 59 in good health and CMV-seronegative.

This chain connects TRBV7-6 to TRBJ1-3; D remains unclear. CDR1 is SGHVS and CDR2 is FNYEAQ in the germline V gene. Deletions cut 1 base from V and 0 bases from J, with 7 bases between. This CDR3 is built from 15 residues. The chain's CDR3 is CASSLGRRSGNTIYF. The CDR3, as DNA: TGTGCCAGCAGCTTAGGGCGGCGCTCTGGAAACACCATATATTTT.

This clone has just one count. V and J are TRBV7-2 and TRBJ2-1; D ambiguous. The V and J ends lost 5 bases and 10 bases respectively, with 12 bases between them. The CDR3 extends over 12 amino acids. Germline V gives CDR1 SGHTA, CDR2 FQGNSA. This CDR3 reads CASSPPYGEQFF. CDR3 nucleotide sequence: TGTGCCAGCAGCCCACCTTACGGGGAGCAGTTCTTC.

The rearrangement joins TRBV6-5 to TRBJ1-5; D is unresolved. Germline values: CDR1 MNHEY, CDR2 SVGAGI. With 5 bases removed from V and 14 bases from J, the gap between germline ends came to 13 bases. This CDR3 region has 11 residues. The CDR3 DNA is TGTGCCAGCAGTAGCCCCCCCCAGGAGCATTTT. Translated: CASSSPPQEHF.

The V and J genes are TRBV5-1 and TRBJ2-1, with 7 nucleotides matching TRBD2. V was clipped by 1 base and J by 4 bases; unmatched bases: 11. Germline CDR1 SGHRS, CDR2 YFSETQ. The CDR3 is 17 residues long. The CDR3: CASSLKGAGDRYNEQFF. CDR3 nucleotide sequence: TGCGCCAGCAGCTTGAAAGGCGCGGGAGACCGATACAATGAGCAGTTCTTC.

CDR3 region: CASSVDRDYGYTF. CDR3 DNA sequence: TGCGCCAGCAGTGTGGACAGGGACTATGGCTACACCTTC. This rearrangement joins TRBV5-1 to TRBJ1-2, with 8 bases identical to TRBD1. CDR1 is SGHRS and CDR2 is YFSETQ in the germline V gene. V shed 5 bases, J shed 3 bases, and the junction held 3 bases outside the gene matches. The CDR3 runs 13 residues.